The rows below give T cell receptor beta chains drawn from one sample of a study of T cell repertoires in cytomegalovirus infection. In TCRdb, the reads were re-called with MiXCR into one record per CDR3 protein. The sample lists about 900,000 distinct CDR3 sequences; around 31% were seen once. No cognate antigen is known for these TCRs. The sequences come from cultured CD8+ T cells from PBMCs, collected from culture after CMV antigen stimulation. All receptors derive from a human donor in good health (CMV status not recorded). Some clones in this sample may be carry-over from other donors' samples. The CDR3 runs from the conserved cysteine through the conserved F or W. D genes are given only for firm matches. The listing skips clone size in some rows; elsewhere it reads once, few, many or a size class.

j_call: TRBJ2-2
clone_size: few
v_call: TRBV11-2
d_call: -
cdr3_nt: TGTGCCAGCAGCTTAGGTGCGTCCGGGGAGCTGTTTTTT
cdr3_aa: CASSLGASGELFF

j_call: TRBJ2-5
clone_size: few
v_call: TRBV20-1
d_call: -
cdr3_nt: TGCAGTGCTAGAGACTCCTCGTTAACGGGGGCAAGGGAGACCCAGTACTTC
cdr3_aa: CSARDSSLTGARETQYF

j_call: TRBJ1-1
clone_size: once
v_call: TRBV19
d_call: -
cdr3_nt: TGTGCCAGTAGTATAGGGGTAGCACCCACTGAAGCTTTCTTT
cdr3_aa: CASSIGVAPTEAFF

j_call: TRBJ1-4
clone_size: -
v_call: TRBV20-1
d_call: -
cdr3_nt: TGCAGTGCTAGAACCCTAGGGGAGGCTAATGAAAAACTGTTTTTT
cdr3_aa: CSARTLGEANEKLFF

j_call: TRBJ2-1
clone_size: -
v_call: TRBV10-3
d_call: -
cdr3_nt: TGTGCCATCAGTGAGTCGAGTAGCGGTGACTCCTACAATGAGCAGTTCTTC
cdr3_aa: CAISESSSGDSYNEQFF

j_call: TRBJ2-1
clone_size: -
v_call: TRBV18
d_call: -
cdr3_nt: TGTGCCAGCTCACCACCTCCCGACAGGAGGGTATTTTACAATGAGCAGTTCTTC
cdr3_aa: CASSPPPDRRVFYNEQFF

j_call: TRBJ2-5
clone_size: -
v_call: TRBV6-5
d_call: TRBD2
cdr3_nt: TGTGCCAGCAGTCTCTTAGCGGGGGGGCCGACAGAGACCCAGTACTTC
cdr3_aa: CASSLLAGGPTETQYF

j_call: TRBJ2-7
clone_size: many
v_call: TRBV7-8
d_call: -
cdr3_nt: TGTGCCAGCAGCTTAGGTACGGGTGTGGGAAACTACGAGCAGTACTTC
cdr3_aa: CASSLGTGVGNYEQYF

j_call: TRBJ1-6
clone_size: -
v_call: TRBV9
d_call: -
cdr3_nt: TGTGCCAGCAGCGTAGTGCCAGATAATTCACCCCTCCACTTT
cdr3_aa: CASSVVPDNSPLHF

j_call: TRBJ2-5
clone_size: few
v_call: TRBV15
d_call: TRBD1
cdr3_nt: TGTGCCACCAGCAGGGACAGGTCCCAAGAGACCCAGTACTTC
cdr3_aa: CATSRDRSQETQYF

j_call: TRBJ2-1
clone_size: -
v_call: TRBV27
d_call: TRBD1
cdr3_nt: TGTGCCAGCAGTCCCTCCCCACAGGGGCTTGAGCAGTTCTTC
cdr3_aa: CASSPSPQGLEQFF

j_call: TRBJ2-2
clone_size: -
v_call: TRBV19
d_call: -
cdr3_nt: TGTGCCAGTATAACGGGGTCGAACACCGGGGAGCTGTTTTTT
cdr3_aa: CASITGSNTGELFF

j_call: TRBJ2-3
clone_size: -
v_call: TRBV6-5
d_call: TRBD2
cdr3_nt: TGTGCCAGCAGTTACGAAAGCGGGGGGTACACAGATACGCAGTATTTT
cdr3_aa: CASSYESGGYTDTQYF

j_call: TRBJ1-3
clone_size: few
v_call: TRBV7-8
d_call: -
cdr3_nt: TGTGCCAGCAGCTTAGGAGGGACTGTAGACACCATATATTTT
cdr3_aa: CASSLGGTVDTIYF

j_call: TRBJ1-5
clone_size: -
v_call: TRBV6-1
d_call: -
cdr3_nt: TGTGCCAGCAGTGAATTTCCACCTGCAACGGGGAATCAGCCCCAGCATTTT
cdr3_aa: CASSEFPPATGNQPQHF

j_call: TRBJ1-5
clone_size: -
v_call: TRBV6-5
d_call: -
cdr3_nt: TGTGCCAGCAGCCCCCGCCCCCCCGGACAGATCAATCAGCCCCAGCATTTT
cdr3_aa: CASSPRPPGQINQPQHF

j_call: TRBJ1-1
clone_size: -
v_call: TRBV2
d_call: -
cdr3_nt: TGTGCCAGCAGTGAAGCAAACAGTGAAGAAGCTTTCTTT
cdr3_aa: CASSEANSEEAFF

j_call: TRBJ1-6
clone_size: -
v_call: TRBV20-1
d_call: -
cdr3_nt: TGCAGTGGTGGCAGACCTGGCGATAATTCACCCCTCCACTTT
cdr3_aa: CSGGRPGDNSPLHF

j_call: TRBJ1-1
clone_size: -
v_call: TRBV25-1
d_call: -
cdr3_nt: TGTGCCAGCGGTGCTGGTCTGGCTTTCTTT
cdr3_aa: CASGAGLAFF

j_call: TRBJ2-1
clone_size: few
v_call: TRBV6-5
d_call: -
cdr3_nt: TGTGCCAGCAGATCCCCGGGCCCAGATGAGCAGTTCTTC
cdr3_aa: CASRSPGPDEQFF

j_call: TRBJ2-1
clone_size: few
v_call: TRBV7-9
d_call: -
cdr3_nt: TGTGCCAGCACTTACCGGGGGCCTGGTAATGAGCAGTTCTTC
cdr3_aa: CASTYRGPGNEQFF

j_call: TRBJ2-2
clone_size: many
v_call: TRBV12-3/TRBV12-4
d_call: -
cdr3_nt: TGTGCCAGCAGTTTCCCGGGGCCCACGCTGGCCGGGGAGCTGTTTTTT
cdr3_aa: CASSFPGPTLAGELFF

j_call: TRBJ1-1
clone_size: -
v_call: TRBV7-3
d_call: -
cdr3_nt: TGTGCCAGCAGCTTAACGGCGGGACGGAATAGACCGGACACTGAAGCTTTCTTT
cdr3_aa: CASSLTAGRNRPDTEAFF

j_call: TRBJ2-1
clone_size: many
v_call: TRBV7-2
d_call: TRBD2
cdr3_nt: TGTGCCAGCAGCTTAAAAGCGGGGGGGCCGCGTCGGAATGAGCAGTTCTTC
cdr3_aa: CASSLKAGGPRRNEQFF

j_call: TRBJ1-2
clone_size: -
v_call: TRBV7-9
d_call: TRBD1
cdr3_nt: TGTGCCAGCAGCTTAACGACAGGGAACTATGGCTACACCTTC
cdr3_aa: CASSLTTGNYGYTF

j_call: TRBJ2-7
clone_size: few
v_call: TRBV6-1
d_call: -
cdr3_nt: TGTGCCAGCAGTCCCCCTACAGGGAAATTCGACGAGCAGTACTTC
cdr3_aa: CASSPPTGKFDEQYF

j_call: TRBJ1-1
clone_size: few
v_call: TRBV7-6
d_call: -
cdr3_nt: TGTGCCAGCAGCTCCCCAGGTAGGAGGAACACTGAAGCTTTCTTT
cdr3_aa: CASSSPGRRNTEAFF

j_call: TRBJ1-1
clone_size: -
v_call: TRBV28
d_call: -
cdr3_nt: TGTGCCAGCAGCCGGCTAGGGGGGGCAGGAACTGAAGCTTTCTTT
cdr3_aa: CASSRLGGAGTEAFF

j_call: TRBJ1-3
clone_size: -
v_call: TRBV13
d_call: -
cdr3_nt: TGTGCCAGCAGCTTAGGAGGAAGAAACACCATATATTTT
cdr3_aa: CASSLGGRNTIYF

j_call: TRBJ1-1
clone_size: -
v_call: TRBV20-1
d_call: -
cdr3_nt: TGCAGTGCTCAGGACACGATGAACACTGAAGCTTTCTTT
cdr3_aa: CSAQDTMNTEAFF

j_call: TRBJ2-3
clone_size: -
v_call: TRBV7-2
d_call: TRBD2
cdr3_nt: TGTGCCAGCAGCTTTTTCCGACTAGCGGGCACAGATACGCAGTATTTT
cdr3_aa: CASSFFRLAGTDTQYF

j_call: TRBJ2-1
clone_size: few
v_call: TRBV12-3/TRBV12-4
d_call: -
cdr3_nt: TGTGCCAGCAGTTTAGCCCTTAGGATCGGGAATGAGCAGTTCTTC
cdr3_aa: CASSLALRIGNEQFF

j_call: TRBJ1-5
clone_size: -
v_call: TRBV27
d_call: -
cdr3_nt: TGTGCCAGCAATTTTTCGCCCCAGCATTTT
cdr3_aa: CASNFSPQHF

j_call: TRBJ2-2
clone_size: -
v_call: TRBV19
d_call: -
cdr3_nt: TGTGCCAGTAGTCTCCTCGACTGGAACGCCGGGGAGCTGTTTTTT
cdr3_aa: CASSLLDWNAGELFF

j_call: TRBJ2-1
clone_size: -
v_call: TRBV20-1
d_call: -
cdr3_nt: TGCAGTGCTAGAGATCGGATAGGGCGGCCCTACAATGAGCAGTTCTTC
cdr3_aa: CSARDRIGRPYNEQFF

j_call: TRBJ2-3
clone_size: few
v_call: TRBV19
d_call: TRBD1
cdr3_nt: TGTGCCAGTAGTACGGACAGGTACCTAAACACAGATACGCAGTATTTT
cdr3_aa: CASSTDRYLNTDTQYF

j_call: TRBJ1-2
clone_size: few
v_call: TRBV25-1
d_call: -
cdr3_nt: TGTGCCAGCAGTGACAGGCGGGGCTATGGCTACACCTTC
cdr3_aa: CASSDRRGYGYTF

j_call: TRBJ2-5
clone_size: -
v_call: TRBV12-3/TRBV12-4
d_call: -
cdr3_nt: TGTGCCAGCAGTGGGGGGCACCAAGAGACCCAGTACTTC
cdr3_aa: CASSGGHQETQYF

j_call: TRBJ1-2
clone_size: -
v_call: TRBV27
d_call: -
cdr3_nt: TGTGCCAGCAGCCCAGGGTGGGGGTACTATGGCTACACCTTC
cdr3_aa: CASSPGWGYYGYTF

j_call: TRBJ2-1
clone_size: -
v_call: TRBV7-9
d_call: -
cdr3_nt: TGTGCCAGCAGCCATAGATACCGTCATGGGCTGGGATTTAATGAGCAGTTCTTC
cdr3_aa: CASSHRYRHGLGFNEQFF

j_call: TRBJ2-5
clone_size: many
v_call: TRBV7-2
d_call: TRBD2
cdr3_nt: TGTGCCAGCAGCTTAGTCCCTCTAGCGGCGAGGTACCAAGAGACCCAGTACTTC
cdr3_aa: CASSLVPLAARYQETQYF

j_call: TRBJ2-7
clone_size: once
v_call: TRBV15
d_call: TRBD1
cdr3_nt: TGTGCCACCAGCCCGGGACAGGGGATGGGCGAGCAGTACTTC
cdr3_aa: CATSPGQGMGEQYF

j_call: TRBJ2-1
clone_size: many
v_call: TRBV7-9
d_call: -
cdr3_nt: TGTGCCACCTCCGAACAAAGGGGGATTTACAATGAGCAGTTCTTC
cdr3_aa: CATSEQRGIYNEQFF

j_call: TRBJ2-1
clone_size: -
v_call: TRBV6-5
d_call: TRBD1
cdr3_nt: TGTGCCAGCACTTACGGGACAGGGGGCGGTGAGCAGTTCTTC
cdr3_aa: CASTYGTGGGEQFF

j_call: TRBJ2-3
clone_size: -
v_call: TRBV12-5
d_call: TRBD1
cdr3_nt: TGTGCTAGGGGTCCGGGACAGGGCGGGGATACGCAGTATTTT
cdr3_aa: CARGPGQGGDTQYF

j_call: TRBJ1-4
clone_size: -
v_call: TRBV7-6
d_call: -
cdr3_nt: TGTGCCAGCAGCCGAAACAGGATCGGGGGCGAAAAACTGTTTTTT
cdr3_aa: CASSRNRIGGEKLFF

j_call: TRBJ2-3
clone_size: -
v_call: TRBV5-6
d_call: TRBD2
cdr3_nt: TGTGCCAGCAGACTGGGCCCTCTCCGACTAGCGGGGGGCACAGATACGCAGTATTTT
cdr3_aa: CASRLGPLRLAGGTDTQYF

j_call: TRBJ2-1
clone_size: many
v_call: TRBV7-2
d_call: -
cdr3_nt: TGTGCCAGCAGCTTAGGCAGGGCAGGTATGAATGAGCAGTTCTTC
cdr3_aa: CASSLGRAGMNEQFF

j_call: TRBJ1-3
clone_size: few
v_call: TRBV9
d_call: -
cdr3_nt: TGTGCCAGCAGCGTAGACGGAGACTCTGGAAACACCATATATTTT
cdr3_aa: CASSVDGDSGNTIYF

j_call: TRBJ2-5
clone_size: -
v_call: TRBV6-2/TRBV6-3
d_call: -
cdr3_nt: TGTGCCAGCAGTTACTCAGGGTCCAGGACCCAGTACTTC
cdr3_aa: CASSYSGSRTQYF

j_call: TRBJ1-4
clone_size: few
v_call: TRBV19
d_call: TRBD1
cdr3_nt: TGTGCCAGTACCTTAGACGGGACAGGGAATGAAAAACTGTTTTTT
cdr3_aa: CASTLDGTGNEKLFF

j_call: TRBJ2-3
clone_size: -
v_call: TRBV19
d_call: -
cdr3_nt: TGTGCCAGTAGTTGGGACAACTCAGGCACAGATACGCAGTATTTT
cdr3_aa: CASSWDNSGTDTQYF

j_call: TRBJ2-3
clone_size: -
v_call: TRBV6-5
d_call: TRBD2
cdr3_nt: TGTGCCAGCAGTTACTACCTAGCGGGGGGCCCCACAGATACGCAGTATTTT
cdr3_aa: CASSYYLAGGPTDTQYF

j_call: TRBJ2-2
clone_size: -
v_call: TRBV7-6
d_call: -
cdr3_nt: TGTGCCAGCAGCCATCGGCGGAACCCGAAAGCGGGGGAGCTGTTTTTT
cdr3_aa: CASSHRRNPKAGELFF

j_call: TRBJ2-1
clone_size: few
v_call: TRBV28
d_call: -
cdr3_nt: TGTGCCAGCAGTTTAACTATCTACAATGAGCAGTTCTTC
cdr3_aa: CASSLTIYNEQFF

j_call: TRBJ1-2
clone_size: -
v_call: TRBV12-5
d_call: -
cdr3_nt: TGTGCTAGTGATAAAGACAGGAACTATGGCTACACCTTC
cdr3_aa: CASDKDRNYGYTF

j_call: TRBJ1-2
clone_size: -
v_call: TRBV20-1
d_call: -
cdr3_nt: TGCAGTGCGCCTCCGGCAGCTAACTATGGCTACACCTTC
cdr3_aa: CSAPPAANYGYTF

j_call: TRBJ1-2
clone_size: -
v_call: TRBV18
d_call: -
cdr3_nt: TGTGCCAGCTCACGCGGGATCATCTATGGCTACACCTTC
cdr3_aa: CASSRGIIYGYTF

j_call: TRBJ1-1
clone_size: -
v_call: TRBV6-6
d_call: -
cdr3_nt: TGTGCCAGCAGTTACCCCGGGCCCAAATGGAACACTGAAGCTTTCTTT
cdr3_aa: CASSYPGPKWNTEAFF

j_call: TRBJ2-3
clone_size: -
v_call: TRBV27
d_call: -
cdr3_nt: TGTGCCAGCGGCTTACTAGCACCGAGCACAGATACGCAGTATTTT
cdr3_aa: CASGLLAPSTDTQYF